The source of this T cell receptor beta chain is a study of vaccination and CD4 T cells after COVID-19. Whole-study context: The study enrolled six male and four female convalescents, two of whom were Hispanic. Each participant underwent a two-dose regimen of either the BNT162b2 or the mRNA-1273 vaccine.

As for treatment: approximately nine-day PBMC culture with coronavirus spike peptide pools or control peptides (ViraFEST assay). Peptide-pool expansion of antigen-specific T cells preceded TCR sequencing in ViraFEST. CDR1 and CDR2 (germline): DFQATT, SNEGSKA (reference sequence). J was trimmed by 11 bases and V by 3 bases; bases with no gene match: 13. The CDR3 covers 14 residues. This clonotype appeared a single time. Its antigen remains unidentified. Cultured CD4+ T-cell DNA underwent Oncomine TCR Beta short-read sequencing. TCRdb processed the PCR reads anew with MiXCR; each CDR3 protein has one entry. The table includes 9,500 to 15,000 distinct CDR3 sequences, roughly 65% detected once.

The chain uses TRBV20-1 and TRBJ2-1; TRBD2 aligns across 7 bases. The receptor's source is a human donor who had recovered from COVID-19. Input material: CD4+ T cells from blood, cultured in vitro. CDR3 protein: CSARAGTNTLKQFF. The DNA for the CDR3 is TGCAGTGCTAGGGCTGGGACTAACACCCTCAAGCAGTTCTTC.